This entry concerns a single T cell receptor (beta chain). What it binds is not known. A single heparinised blood sample, averaging about 120 mL, was obtained per donor. The sample comes from a study of beta chain features in type 1 diabetes. Study context: The examined sorted cells totaled around 100 million across samples. Broader study findings: Type 1 diabetes patients showed a moderate but significant shortening of TCRB CDR3s in all four CD4+ subsets.

Expressed TCRB transcripts were sequenced because the isolated RNA had all been reverse transcribed beforehand. Approximately 1.1 million reads per sample were averaged for stem cell-like memory samples. Produced via immunoSEQ multiplex PCR; TCRdb's table is partial and in-frame only. The sample lists approximately 50,000 clones, 50% to 75% occurring once. The germline gives CDR1 MGHRA, CDR2 YSYEKL. The V segment lost 0 bases and the J segment 3 bases; nucleotides outside the gene matches: 4. This CDR3 has 16 residues. Sequenced: stem cell memory CD4+ T cells from blood. This chain connects TRBV4-1 to TRBJ2-7, with 11 positions matching TRBD2. This TCR was sampled from a woman aged 25-40 years with type 1 diabetes. This CDR3 is CASSQDLTSGSYEQYF. CDR3 DNA sequence: TGCGCCAGCAGCCAAGATTTAACTAGCGGGAGCTACGAGCAGTACTTC.